This T cell receptor (beta chain) was captured by sequencing in a study of shared clonotypes between healthy human individuals (dated by TCRdb to 2020 to 2022). The study in broad terms: Three men and two women, aged 18 to 49 years, made up the cohort. Between about 0.8 and 9 billion PBMCs per donor were obtained by leukapheresis. The study deeply sequenced blood TCR repertoires of about five healthy adults to estimate repertoire size and the extent of clonotype sharing between individuals. To increase sequencing depth and limit assay-specific biases, different laboratories used diverse techniques to prepare libraries and sequence TCR repertoires.

What the authors observed across the whole study: Pairwise subsampling led to the expectation that sequencing depth would affect the degree of clonotype sharing among donors. Sampling was restricted to blood, and TCR repertoires in tissues likely differ from the TCR repertoires found in blood. Because the study included a small number of donors, the genetic and exposure-history diversity represented was limited.

About this clone itself: The target of this receptor is not known. It has no much larger one-base neighbor in the sample; base qualities were not kept.

Donors were healthy HIV-negative adults with no recently reported acute infections or vaccinations. Only Caucasian adults living in Nashville, Tennessee, USA were represented among the donors. For unsorted samples, some 100 million PBMCs were counted and genomic DNA was extracted with the QIAamp DNA Blood Mini kit. Blood was obtained by leukapheresis, after which PBMCs were separated by Ficoll-Histopaque density gradient centrifugation and cryopreserved in liquid nitrogen vapor phase. Using the deep immunoSEQ assay, TCR CDR3 regions were amplified from genomic DNA by multiplex PCR. For each cell subset, the extracted genomic DNA was distributed evenly across all wells of several immunoSEQ 96-well plates, and each plate served as one replicate. Each replicate PCR for unsorted PBMC received about 0.3 ug genomic DNA, equal to 25,000 to 35,000 T cell genomes. Unsorted PBMC genomic DNA was sequenced across ten immunoSEQ deep assay plates. The purified libraries were quantified using a Qubit 3.0 fluorometer, sized with a Bioanalyzer 2100, and then quantified again using the KAPA Library Quantification kit. Every immunoSEQ 96-well plate was sequenced on a separate single-read 150-cycle Illumina NextSeq 550 flow cell. Processing in the source paper ran as follows. The immunoSEQ output contained only junctional sequences without quality scores, so filtering could not match that applied to full-length reads. To assign V/J genes and CDR3, sequences were annotated using PyIR, a Python wrapper for IgBLAST v1.9, with IMGT germline references. Any read was removed if the V/J assignment was weak (E-value above 1e-6), the CDR3 was missing, or the read contained stop codons, out-of-frame junctions, or ambiguous translated residues. V3J clonotypes were defined by identical inferred V gene, J gene, and CDR3 amino acid sequence. The percentage overlap between two repertoires was calculated by dividing the number of shared unique clonotypes by the size of the smaller repertoire. Three approaches were used to assess repertoire richness: RTK rarefaction, the Chao1 estimator, and Recon v2.1 estimates of unobserved clonotypes. In its TCRdb copy, this immuneACCESS table keeps in-frame sequences only and misses some clones. Where compared with another copy, unresolved V genes explain less than half of these, and the others have no known cause. For V, J and clone size, that table is used; D and trimming come from the DNA. The sample has about 480,000 clones on record, 79% of them singletons. Approximately 12% of the sample is taken by the ten largest.

Its CDR3 holds 19 amino acids, cysteine through phenylalanine. Only the CDR3 part of the read is kept: 57 bases, read in frame from the first base. CDR1 MDHEN and CDR2 SYDVKM are derived from the germline V gene. Trimming accounts for 6 bases at V and 4 bases at J, while the number of junction bases matched to no gene is 18. Sequencing was carried out using PBMCs. This receptor chain uses TRBV28 and TRBJ2-3; 11 central bases correspond to TRBD2. This TCR was recovered from a woman between 40 and 50 years old in good health. Some clones in this sample may be carry-over from other donors' samples. The nucleotide sequence reads TGTGCCAGCAGCCCGAACCCGGGACTAGCGGTAGAGTGGCCAGATACGCAGTATTTT. Its product reads: CASSPNPGLAVEWPDTQYF.